A single sample gave rise to the 8 T cell receptor beta chains below, sequenced in a study of response to subunit inactivated influenza vaccine. One entry per CDR3 protein results from TCRdb running MiXCR on the RT-PCR reads. Here the sample spans 530,000 or so distinct CDR3 sequences, 14% being singletons. The sequences come from PBMCs from blood, collected roughly 13 days after vaccination. These receptors all come from a man aged 50 to 60 who received an inactivated influenza vaccine.

The chain joins TRBV11-1 to TRBJ2-7, with D perhaps TRBD1 (6 bases). CDR1 SGHAT and CDR2 FQDESV come from the germline V gene (reference sequence). The germline V and J ends were trimmed by 4 bases and 7 bases, with 20 bases remaining between them. CDR3 size: 15 residues. The CDR3, as DNA: TGTGCCAGCAGCTCTGCCAGGGGCCCTACTACGGAGCAGTACTTC. Translation gives CASSSARGPTTEQYF.

The chain has TRBV11-2 and TRBJ2-3; possibly TRBD1 for D (6 bases). The CDR3 loop spans 18 amino acids. Germline V gene data show CDR1 as SGHAT and CDR2 as FQNNGV. V lost 3 bases and J lost 3, with 22 bases in between. CDR3 coding DNA: TGTGCCAGCAGCTTTGTCGTCATAGGGGACACAAGAACAGATACGCAGTATTTT. Protein product: CASSFVVIGDTRTDTQYF.

The gene calls are TRBV18 and TRBJ1-1; TRBD1 matches 7 bases. Germline V gene lookup returns CDR1 KGHSH and CDR2 LQKENI. The CDR3 totals 17 residues. The V gene end was trimmed by 2 bases and the J gene end by 0 bases; junction bases not matched to a gene: 9. In DNA, the CDR3 is TGTGCCAGCTCACCAAGGCGGATGGGACAGATGAACACTGAAGCTTTCTTT. Translated, it gives CASSPRRMGQMNTEAFF. The variable domain in full, completed from reference TRBV18 and TRBJ1-1, reads NAGVMQNPRHLVRRRGQEARLRCSPMKGHSHVYWYRQLPEEGLKFMVYLQKENIIDESGMPKERFSAEFPKEGPSILRIQQVVRGDSAAYFCASSPRRMGQMNTEAFFGQGTRLTVV.

This clonotype was picked up a small number of times. The DNA of the CDR3 is TGTGCCAGCGGAAAGGGGGGGCGAGAGACCCAGTACTTC. This codes for CASGKGGRETQYF. This chain joins TRBV12-3 or TRBV12-4 and TRBJ2-5; D is possibly TRBD2 (7 bases). The V and J ends lost 8 bases and 4 bases respectively, with 14 bases between them. The length of the CDR3 is 13 residues.

The chain links TRBV30 to TRBJ1-1; D unresolved. The CDR3 covers 11 residues. Germline V lookup: CDR1 GTSNPN, CDR2 SVGIG (reference sequence). Trimming removed 4 bases from V and 5 bases from J, with 8 bases in between. CDR3 coding DNA: TGTGCCTGGACATGGGAAACTGAAGCTTTCTTT. Amino acids: CAWTWETEAFF.

V usage is TRBV5-1 and J usage is TRBJ1-1; no clear D gene. CDR3 length: 14 amino acids. Germline lookup yields CDR1 SGHRS and CDR2 YFSETQ. This CDR3 reads CAPRSRQQNTEAFF. Here the CDR3 DNA reads TGCGCTCCTAGATCCAGGCAGCAGAACACTGAAGCTTTCTTT.

This clonotype was found a few times. The CDR3 sequence: CASSLARTSGGINTGELFF. The DNA for the CDR3 is TGTGCCAGCAGCTTAGCGAGGACTAGCGGGGGGATAAACACCGGGGAGCTGTTTTTT. The gene calls are TRBV11-1 and TRBJ2-2; TRBD2 matches at 14 bases. Per germline, CDR1 SGHAT and CDR2 FQDESV (reference sequence). J gave up 2 bases and V 0 bases, and 5 bases lay outside the gene matches. CDR3 length equals 19 residues.

This clonotype was observed a handful of times. The V and J genes are TRBV18 and TRBJ2-7; no clear D gene. The CDR3 has 12 amino acids. The V gene's germline CDR1 is KGHSH and CDR2 LQKENI. Trimming took off 6 bases at V and 4 bases at J, with 10 bases between the two ends. In DNA form, the CDR3 reads TGTGCCAGCTCCTCAAAAGGGTACGAGCAGTACTTC. Translated, it gives CASSSKGYEQYF.